The following is a TCR beta chain sequence with its context. Profiling relied on immunoSEQ multiplex PCR, and the TCRdb table lists in-frame clones only, not all of them. The table shows about 2 million clones, with about 95% occurring only once. The data stem from a study of shared clonotypes between healthy human individuals. The CDR3 runs 16 residues. After removal of 0 bases from V and 1 base from J, the junction contained 6 bases not matched to a gene. From germline, CDR1 is MNHNY and CDR2 SVGAGI (reference sequence). Nashville, Tennessee was home to all donors, who were Caucasian adults. It was into CD45RA+ naive and CD45RA-negative memory subsets that the CD4+ cells were split.

Sample: naive CD4+ T cells sorted from blood. As to subset: CD45RA+ positively selected. The chain employs TRBV6-6 and TRBJ2-7; 7 bases map to TRBD1. This sequence originates from a man younger than 35 in good health. This CDR3 is CASSYSTGTGSYEQYF. In DNA, the CDR3 is TGTGCCAGCAGTTACTCGACAGGGACCGGATCCTACGAGCAGTACTTC.